This T cell receptor beta chain came from a study of T cells in tuberculosis (dated by TCRdb to between 2017 and 2018). For the study in its entirety: To characterize T cells specific for the mycobacterial lipid antigen glucose monomycolate (GMM), the study used CD1B tetramers together with high-throughput TCR immunosequencing. Active tuberculosis patient PBMC were archived before or within 7 days of starting standard anti-tuberculosis treatment. With 9 to 11 people per group, a South African clinical cohort compared IGRA-negative adolescents, IGRA-positive adolescents with latent tuberculosis, and adults with active tuberculosis. Overall study outcomes, separate from this receptor: Compared with IGRA-negative controls, TCR-alpha repertoires from active tuberculosis had smaller mean NN-distances to GMM-specific TCRs, which suggests clonal expansion of these TCRs. An accuracy of approximately 87% (AUROC 0.90) was reached by a classifier using the diverse GMM-specific repertoire, compared with 60% to 70% accuracy when GEM motif frequencies were used. Clinical samples were chosen by availability of cryopreserved specimens, and active tuberculosis cases were adults while controls were adolescents. Shorter CDR3-alpha lengths in active tuberculosis patients partly drove the smaller NN-distances, and the TCR-beta difference was not statistically significant.

As regards this clone: The clone's antigen remains unknown. One base away there is no much larger clone; base qualities are not given.

The cysteine opens and the phenylalanine closes a CDR3 of 13 amino acids. Only CDR3 DNA remains: 39 bases, in frame from the first base. The V end gives up 9 bases and the J end 1 base, leaving 4 bases in the junction not matched to a gene. The CDR1 and CDR2 encoded by the germline V gene are SNHLY and FYNNEI. The time point label, as the study defines it: new active TB diagnosis, blood taken before or within 7 days of starting treatment. The active tuberculosis patients were newly diagnosed, HIV-seronegative South African adults aged 18 years or older. Confirmation of active tuberculosis came from positive sputum smear microscopy and/or a positive M. tuberculosis culture. Unsorted cryopreserved PBMC were immunosequenced, covering on average approximately 100,000 T cells per clinical donor. The immunoSEQ multiplex PCR assay was used to generate TCR libraries, with TCR-beta and/or TCR-alpha/delta assays applied to each sample. The amplified TCR libraries were sequenced on the Illumina high-throughput platform. Under the source paper's analysis protocol: Clustering and dimensionality reduction were performed using pairwise TCRdist distances among GMM-specific receptors from ex vivo sorted or in vitro expanded T cells. The score assigned to each clinical repertoire was mean NN-distance, meaning the average TCRdist to the nearest 10% of tetramer-positive reference sequences. GEM TCR motif frequency was calculated as the fraction of unique TCRs that matched known GEM sequences in V/J usage and CDR3 length. Active tuberculosis was classified by linear discriminant analysis with leave-one-out cross-validation, implemented in scikit-learn. In TCRdb, the immuneACCESS table is reduced to in-frame sequences with V and J assigned. These tables do not hold every clone; where another copy was compared, an unresolved V gene accounts for under half, and the others remain unexplained. The V and J calls and the clone size are those of that table, but D and trimming were determined from the DNA. This sample gives around 30,000 clones in total; 86% of them show up just once. More than 4.5% of the sample lies in the top ten.

Recombination connected TRBV2 to TRBJ2-5, and TRBD2 aligns with 8 junction nucleotides. The receptor comes from an adult with tuberculosis. The input for sequencing was PBMCs, taken at tuberculosis diagnosis. The CDR3 loop reads CASVTSGQETQYF. The sequenced DNA: TGTGCCAGTGTAACTAGCGGCCAAGAGACCCAGTACTTC. Reference TRBV2 and TRBJ2-5 proteins supply the regions before and after the CDR3; the full variable domain is: EPEVTQTPSHQVTQMGQEVILRCVPISNHLYFYWYRQILGQKVEFLVSFYNNEISEKSEIFDDQFSVERPDGSNFTLKIRSTKLEDSAMYFCASVTSGQETQYFGPGTRLLVL.